One sample yielded the 20 T cell receptor gamma chains listed below, sequenced in a study of gamma delta lymphoproliferative disorders and STAT genes. TCRdb re-called clones from the multiplex PCR reads using CATT. The sample records approximately 2,500 gamma-chain clones, roughly 19% being singletons. Sequencing used genomic DNA taken from PBMCs of patients and controls. The sequencing sample was made of blood. All receptors come from a human donor with gamma-delta T-cell large granular lymphocyte leukemia.

In its sample, this clone is medium-sized. This sequence is one base from a far larger clone and is likely a read error. The sample holds other DNA sequences that translate to the same CDR3. The CDR3 spells CALWEVRELGKKIKVF. Here the CDR3 DNA reads TGTGCCTTGTGGGAGGTGCGAGAGCTGGGCAAAAAAATCAAGGTATTT. The chain employs TRGV9 and TRGJP. The J gene is not listed in TCRdb, so it was assigned here from a DNA match to germline. In germline, CDR1 is GITISATS, CDR2 ISYDGTV (reference sequence). The CDR3 length is 16 residues.

A remark on this clone: Additional DNA sequences in this sample encode the identical CDR3. The rearrangement links TRGV2 to TRGJ1 or TRGJ2. As TCRdb names no J gene, one was assigned here on the basis of a DNA match to germline. The CDR3 sequence is 12 residues long. In germline, CDR1 is EGSNGY, CDR2 YDSYNSKV. V shed 1 base and J 6 bases; nucleotides not matched to a gene: 3. The CDR3: CATWDGGYKKLF. The DNA for the CDR3 is TGTGCCACCTGGGACGGCGGTTATAAGAAACTCTTT.

This clone is a singleton in its sample. The gene calls are TRGV11 and TRGJ1 or TRGJ2. No J segment appears in TCRdb, so it was assigned here by matching the sequence to germline. TRGV11 is filed as an ORF, its function uncertain. Trimming at V came to 6 bases and at J to 3 bases, leaving 5 bases not matched to a gene. The CDR3 has 13 residues. CDR3 DNA sequence: TGTGCCTGCTGGATTCGACTTTATTATAAGAAACTCTTT. Translation gives CACWIRLYYKKLF.

The chain recombines TRGV8 with TRGJ1 or TRGJ2. TCRdb does not report a J gene; here it was assigned by matching the DNA to germline references. The CDR3 is made up of 14 amino acids. Trimming took 2 bases from V and 3 from J; bases not matched to a gene: 7. The V gene's germline CDR1 is VENAVY and CDR2 YDSYNSRV. CDR3 bases: TGTGCCACCTGGGATATCCTTAGTTATTATAAGAAACTCTTT. It specifies CATWDILSYYKKLF.

This clone was found a few times. V gene TRGV3 combines with J gene TRGJ1 or TRGJ2. Germline matching of the DNA provided the J gene here, since TCRdb leaves it blank. CDR3 size: 13 residues. Germline loops: CDR1 VTNTFY, CDR2 YDVSTARD (reference sequence). Germline trimming cut 3 bases from V and 2 bases from J; bases unmatched to any gene: 4. CDR3 loop: CATWDDDYYKKLF. In DNA form, the CDR3 reads TGTGCCACCTGGGACGATGATTATTATAAGAAACTCTTT.

This clone was seen a few times. The chain is built from TRGV4 and TRGJ1 or TRGJ2. The J gene is not listed in TCRdb, so it was assigned here from a DNA match to germline. The germline gives CDR1 EGSTGY, CDR2 YDSYTSSV. V dropped 4 bases and J dropped 6; count of bases not matched to a gene: 9. The CDR3 is made up of 13 amino acids. The CDR3 is CATWDGLCYKKLF. The DNA of the CDR3 is TGTGCCACCTGGGACGGGCTATGTTATAAGAAACTCTTT.

The table lists this clone with a few counts. Here the V gene is TRGV4, but the J gene went uncalled. This CDR3 spans 13 amino acids. The germline V gene encodes CDR1 EGSTGY and CDR2 YDSYTSSV. As DNA, the CDR3 is TGTGCCACCTGGGACGGGCAGGAACTTTCAAGCCTCTTT. As protein: CATWDGQELSSLF.

This clone was observed a few times. V and J are TRGV10 and TRGJ1 or TRGJ2. In the absence of a J gene in TCRdb, the DNA was matched to germline to assign it here. TRGV10 is classed as an ORF, of uncertain function. V was pared by 8 bases and J by 11 bases, with 13 bases of the junction left unmatched. The CDR3 has 12 residues. DNA for the CDR3: TGTGCTGCGTGGGATCTATGTCGTCAGAAACTCTTT. The encoded protein is CAAWDLCRQKLF.

Only a few counts were recorded for this clone. This CDR3 reads CATWDGLYTTGWFKIF. Written as DNA, the CDR3 is TGTGCCACCTGGGACGGACTATATACCACTGGTTGGTTCAAGATATTT. This rearrangement joins TRGV2 to TRGJP1. TCRdb is silent on the J gene; assignment here came from matching the DNA to germline. Germline V gene data show CDR1 as EGSNGY and CDR2 as YDSYNSKV. Trimming took 1 base from V and 0 from J; bases not matched to a gene: 5. The length of the CDR3 is 16 residues.

This clone has just a few counts. The DNA is omitted, as the CDR3 cannot be located on it reliably, and the CDR3 follows TCRdb's listing. V gene assignment gives TRGV11, but the J gene was left uncalled. TRGV11 is noted as an ORF with a role that remains uncertain. Including both end residues, the CDR3 is 15 amino acids long. CDR3 region: CTTVPAGFPLDKKLF.

V gene TRGV9 combines with J gene TRGJ1 or TRGJ2. TCRdb offers no J gene call, so here the DNA was matched to germline to obtain one. Trimming cost V 0 bases and J 5 bases; bases outside gene matches: 4. The CDR3 runs 13 residues. The V gene's germline CDR1 is GITISATS and CDR2 ISYDGTV (reference sequence). The CDR3 region is CALWEVQDYKKLF. In DNA, the CDR3 is TGTGCCTTGTGGGAGGTGCAGGATTATAAGAAACTCTTT.

This chain connects TRGV4 to TRGJ1 or TRGJ2. The J gene was missing in TCRdb and was found by matching the end of the DNA to germline. There are 13 residues in the CDR3. Trimming took 2 bases from V and 5 from J; bases not matched to a gene: 6. Germline lookup yields CDR1 EGSTGY and CDR2 YDSYTSSV. The CDR3 here is CATWDDPNYKKLF. CDR3 sequence (DNA): TGTGCCACCTGGGATGACCCTAATTATAAGAAACTCTTT.

This clone rates as hyperexpanded. V is TRGV4 and J is TRGJ1 or TRGJ2. No J gene was available from TCRdb, and it was assigned here by a germline match of the DNA. J lost 1 base, V lost 3 bases, and 3 bases had no gene match. The CDR3 totals 13 residues. CDR1 is EGSTGY, CDR2 YDSYTSSV, per germline. The CDR3 DNA is TGTGCCACCTGGGATTACAATTATTATAAGAAACTCTTT. Amino acid sequence: CATWDYNYYKKLF.

Sample share makes this clone medium-sized (0.01 to 0.1%). The chain uses TRGV10 and TRGJ1 or TRGJ2. The J gene was missing in TCRdb and was found by matching the end of the DNA to germline. TRGV10 is marked as an open reading frame, function uncertain. The CDR3 runs 12 residues. The V and J ends lost 8 bases and 9 bases, in that order; junction bases with no gene match: 11. The chain's CDR3 is CAAWDYGGKKLF. CDR3 nucleotide sequence: TGTGCTGCGTGGGATTATGGAGGTAAGAAACTCTTT.

This clone has just a few counts. The genes are TRGV3 and TRGJ1 or TRGJ2. Germline matching of the DNA provided the J gene here, since TCRdb leaves it blank. Germline V CDR1 and CDR2: VTNTFY, YDVSTARD (reference sequence). The CDR3 extends over 13 amino acids. Trimming took 0 bases from V and 5 from J; bases not matched to a gene: 4. This chain's CDR3 is CATWDRLDYKKLF. Written as DNA, the CDR3 is TGTGCCACCTGGGACAGGCTAGATTATAAGAAACTCTTT.

V and J are TRGV11 and TRGJ1 or TRGJ2. The J gene, left out of TCRdb, was set here by checking the DNA against germline. TRGV11 is treated as an ORF (open reading frame) with a function not yet certain. CDR3 length equals 15 residues. The J segment lost 2 bases and the V segment lost 0 bases, leaving 4 bases of the junction unmatched. CDR3 amino acids: CACWIRHLDYYKKLF. CDR3 nucleotides: TGTGCCTGCTGGATTAGGCACTTGGATTATTATAAGAAACTCTTT.

This CDR3 reads CATWDRPRGGYYKKLF. The DNA for the CDR3 is TGTGCCACCTGGGATAGGCCAAGGGGGGGTTATTATAAGAAACTCTTT. The V and J genes are TRGV8 and TRGJ1 or TRGJ2. The J gene, left out of TCRdb, was set here by checking the DNA against germline. Trimming at V came to 0 bases and at J to 3 bases, leaving 11 bases not matched to a gene. The germline gives CDR1 VENAVY, CDR2 YDSYNSRV. The CDR3 has 16 residues.

The V and J genes are TRGV2 and TRGJP2. The J gene was not available in TCRdb and was assigned here by matching the DNA to germline segments. Trimming cost V 4 bases and J 15 bases; bases outside gene matches: 8. The CDR3 contains 11 residues. Germline CDR1 is EGSNGY and CDR2 is YDSYNSKV. The CDR3 loop reads CATWEGGVKTF. In DNA form, the CDR3 reads TGTGCCACCTGGGAAGGGGGGGTCAAGACGTTT.

This clone was counted between two and nine times. The same CDR3 arises from other DNA sequences in this sample as well. The rearrangement uses TRGV4 and TRGJ1 or TRGJ2. The J gene, not given by TCRdb, was assigned here from a germline match of the nucleotide sequence. Trimming took 0 bases from V and 0 from J; bases not matched to a gene: 2. The CDR3 contains 14 residues. Germline V lookup: CDR1 EGSTGY, CDR2 YDSYTSSV. DNA of the CDR3: TGTGCCACCTGGGATGGGACGAATTATTATAAGAAACTCTTT. Its translation: CATWDGTNYYKKLF.

The chain is built from TRGV3 and TRGJ1 or TRGJ2. TCRdb offers no J gene call, so here the DNA was matched to germline to obtain one. The CDR3 sequence is 14 residues long. The junction had 6 bases not matched to a gene; V was cut back by 0 bases and J by 4 bases. Germline V lookup: CDR1 VTNTFY, CDR2 YDVSTARD (reference sequence). The CDR3 region has the DNA TGTGCCACCTGGGACAGGGGAGGGTATTATAAGAAACTCTTT. It translates to CATWDRGGYYKKLF.